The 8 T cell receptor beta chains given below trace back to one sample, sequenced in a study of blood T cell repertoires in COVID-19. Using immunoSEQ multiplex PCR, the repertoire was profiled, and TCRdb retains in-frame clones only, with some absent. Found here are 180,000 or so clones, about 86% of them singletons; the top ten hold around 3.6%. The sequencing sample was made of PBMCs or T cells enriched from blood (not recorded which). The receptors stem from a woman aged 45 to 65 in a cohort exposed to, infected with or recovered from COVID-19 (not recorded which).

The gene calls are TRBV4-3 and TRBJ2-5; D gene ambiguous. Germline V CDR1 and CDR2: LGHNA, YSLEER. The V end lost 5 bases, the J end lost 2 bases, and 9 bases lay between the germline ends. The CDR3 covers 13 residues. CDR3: CASSVELQETQYF. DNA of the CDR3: TGCGCCAGCAGCGTAGAATTGCAAGAGACCCAGTACTTC.

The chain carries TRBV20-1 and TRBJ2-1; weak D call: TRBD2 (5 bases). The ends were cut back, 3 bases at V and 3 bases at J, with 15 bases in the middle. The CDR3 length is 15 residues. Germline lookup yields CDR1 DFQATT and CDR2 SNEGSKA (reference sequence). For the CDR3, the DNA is TGCAGTGCTAGTTTTCTAGCAGATTACTACAATGAGCAGTTCTTC. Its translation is CSASFLADYYNEQFF.

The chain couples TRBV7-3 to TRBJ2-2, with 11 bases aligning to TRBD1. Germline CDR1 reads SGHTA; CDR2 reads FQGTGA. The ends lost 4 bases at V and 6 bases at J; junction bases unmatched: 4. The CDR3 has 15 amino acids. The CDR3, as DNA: TGTGCCAGCAGCTCCACGGGACAGGGGGCCGGGGAGCTGTTTTTT. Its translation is CASSSTGQGAGELFF.

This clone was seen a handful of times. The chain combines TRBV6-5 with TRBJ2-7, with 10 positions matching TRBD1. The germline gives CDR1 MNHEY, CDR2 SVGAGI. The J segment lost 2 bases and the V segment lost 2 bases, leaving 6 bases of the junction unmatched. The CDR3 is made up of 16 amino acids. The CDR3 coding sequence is TGTGCCAGCAGTTACCCAGGGACAGGGGCTCCCTACGAGCAGTACTTC. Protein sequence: CASSYPGTGAPYEQYF.

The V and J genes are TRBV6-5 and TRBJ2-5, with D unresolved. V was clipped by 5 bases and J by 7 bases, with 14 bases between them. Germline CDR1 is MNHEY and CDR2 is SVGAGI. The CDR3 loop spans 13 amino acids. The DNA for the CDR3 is TGTGCCAGCAGTCCGTTACGCTCAGGGACCCAGTACTTC. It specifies CASSPLRSGTQYF.

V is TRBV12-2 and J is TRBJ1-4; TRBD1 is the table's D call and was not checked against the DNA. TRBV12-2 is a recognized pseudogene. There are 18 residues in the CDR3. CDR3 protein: CASRSSIPKTGTNEKLFF. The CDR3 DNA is TGTGCAAGTCGCTCGAGTATACCTAAGACAGGGACTAATGAAAAACTGTTTTTT.

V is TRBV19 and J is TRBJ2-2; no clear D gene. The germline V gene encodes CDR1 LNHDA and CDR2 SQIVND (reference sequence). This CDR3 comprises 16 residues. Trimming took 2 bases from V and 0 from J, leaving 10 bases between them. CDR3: CASSILEIANTGELFF. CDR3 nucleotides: TGTGCCAGTAGTATATTGGAGATCGCGAACACCGGGGAGCTGTTTTTT.

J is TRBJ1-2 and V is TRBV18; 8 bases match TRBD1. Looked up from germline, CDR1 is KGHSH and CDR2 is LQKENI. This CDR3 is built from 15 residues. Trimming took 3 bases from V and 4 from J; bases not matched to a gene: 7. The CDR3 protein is CASSPGQGPGYGYTF. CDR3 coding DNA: TGTGCCAGCTCACCTGGACAGGGCCCTGGCTATGGCTACACCTTC.